This T cell receptor (beta chain) was sequenced for a study of T cells in Graves' hyperthyroidism and ophthalmopathy. This CDR3 has 14 amino acids. The germline gives CDR1 MDHEN, CDR2 SYDVKM. Trimming took 6 bases from V and 5 from J, leaving 17 bases between them. Study observations and caveats: The model predicted ophthalmopathy a median around 6.5 months before onset.

Ophthalmopathy patients had moderate-to-severe active disease, CAS ≥3, NOSPECS ≥4, and disease duration under 3 months. The study left out patients who had uncontrolled infection, other autoimmune disease, pregnancy or lactation. Ten or more counts support this clonotype. Its antigen is not known. RNA transcripts were the template for amplifying TCR beta CDR3 regions. HTBI primers were employed in a first-round RT-PCR of the TCR CDR3. MiXCR was run by TCRdb on the multiplex PCR reads, yielding one entry per CDR3 protein. The sample holds about 610,000 distinct CDR3 sequences, about 15% seen once. The rearrangement uses TRBV28 and TRBJ2-7, with TRBD1 as a possible D gene (5 bases). The sequencing input was blood. This sequence originates from a woman aged 40 to 55 with Graves' ophthalmopathy. In nucleotides, the CDR3 is TGTGCCAGCAGACCGGACACCTGGCGAGACGAGCAGTACTTC. Its protein is CASRPDTWRDEQYF.